This T cell receptor beta chain stems from a study of vaccination and CD4 T cells after COVID-19 (dated by TCRdb to between 2021 and 2023). A note on the overall study: Convalescent patients had a positive SARS-CoV-2 result on nasal swab PCR, and of these patients, fewer than ten had mild disease and one had severe disease. The convalescent cohort included six males and four females, with two Hispanic individuals, seven Caucasians, two Asians and one multiracial person. Participants got two doses of the Pfizer-BioNTech BNT162b2 vaccine (n=8) or two doses of the Moderna mRNA-1273 vaccine (n=2). Post-COVID blood samples from convalescent patients were collected a median of approximately 93 days after diagnosis, with a range of roughly 35 to 180 days. Post-vaccine blood samples were collected a median of around 10 weeks after the second vaccine dose, ranging from about 13 to 250 days. For stimulating the cultures, overlapping spike peptide pools were used, derived from SARS-CoV-2 as well as from the common cold coronaviruses HCoV-NL63, HCoV-OC43 and HCoV-229E. Control cultures received a CEFX viral epitope pool as the positive control, an HIV-1 Nef peptide pool as the negative control, or no peptide. In roughly eleven COVID-19 convalescent patients and 4 infection-naive healthy vaccine recipients, the spike-specific CD4+ TCR repertoire before mRNA vaccination was compared with the repertoire after mRNA vaccination. Study-wide findings and limitations: Only a relatively small number of convalescent patients were included in the study, and early timepoints following natural infection were not analyzed. Of the vaccine-specific clones in convalescent patients, 304 of 307, or nearly all, reacted only to SARS-CoV-2 spike and did not cross-react with common cold coronaviruses. Among convalescent patients, a median around 83% of the SARS-CoV-2-reactive clones seen after vaccination appeared only after vaccination, which suggests priming specific to the vaccine. Although the median number of SARS-CoV-2-reactive clonotypes went up from approximately 20 after infection to 38 after vaccination, the increase was not significant.

The receptor library was made with PCR. TCR sequencing of DNA from cultured CD4+ T cells used the Oncomine TCR Beta short-read assay at the Johns Hopkins FTIC core. The QIAamp micro DNA kit was used to extract genomic DNA from the cultured CD4+ T cells. Oncomine TCR Beta libraries made from cultured CD4+ T cells were pooled using unique dual indexes and sequenced on an Illumina iSeq 100. Per the authors' processing: Non-productive sequences were filtered out, and CDR3s that did not start with C, did not end with F or W, or were shorter than 7 amino acids were discarded. Antigen-specific clonotypes were identified using the MANAFEST web application through comparison of peptide-stimulated wells with reference and other culture wells. For a clone to be called positive, the clone needed an FDR below 0.05, an odds ratio above 5, and a productive frequency above 0.1% in at least two of three replicate wells. Cross-reactive clonotypes were defined as significantly expanded in both SARS-CoV-2 spike wells and at least one common cold coronavirus spike condition. Using R version 3.6.1, CDR3 homology was evaluated through Levenshtein distances (stringdist) along with unrooted phylogenetic trees (ape). TCRdb itself trimmed the public reads at Q25 with fastp, ran MiXCR and retained productive beta chains. Each entry merges the rows of one CDR3 protein and shows their most common DNA and genes. The V and J calls shown here were made by TCRdb, not taken from the authors' results. This sample lists some 14,000 distinct CDR3 sequences; about 34% were detected once. The top ten clonotypes cover 36% of the sample.

This clonotype was observed a handful of times. This clone's antigen is unknown. One base away there is no much larger clone; base qualities are not given. The label giving this sample's treatment or condition can be read as: roughly 11-day PBMC culture with coronavirus spike peptide pools or control peptides (ViraFEST assay). To expand antigen-specific T cells with peptide pools and then pick out the expanded clonotypes through TCR sequencing, the study relied on the ViraFEST assay. The convalescent patients' positive SARS-CoV-2 PCR tests fell between March and December 2020, which was before the Alpha, Beta and Delta variants emerged in the United States. Each well held 2.2 million or so PBMCs cultured in IMDM containing roughly 5.4% human AB serum and approximately 9.8 IU/ml IL-2, with roughly 10 ug/ml peptide pools added. Half of the culture medium was replaced with fresh IL-2-containing medium on days 3 and 7. After around 10 days of culture, CD4+ T cells were isolated by negative selection with the EasySep CD4+ T cell isolation kit. Ficoll-Paque Plus gradient centrifugation was used to isolate PBMCs from whole blood, and the isolated PBMCs were then either used fresh or cryopreserved at -140C. Triplicate wells were generally used for each culture condition.

The sequencing sample was made of cultured CD4+ T cells from blood. The origin of this receptor is a human donor with COVID-19.

The CDR3 amino acid sequence is: CASSVAATYNEQFF. The sequenced DNA: TGTGCCAGCAGCGTAGCAGCCACATACAATGAGCAGTTCTTC. Rearrangement joined TRBV9 to TRBJ2-1; too little of a D gene remains to name it. The CDR3 numbers 14 residues from cysteine through phenylalanine. Only CDR3 DNA is held: 42 bases, read in frame from base 1. V and J lose 0 bases and 4 bases, and a span of 8 bases separates them. CDR1 SGDLS and CDR2 YYNGEE were looked up in the germline V gene.